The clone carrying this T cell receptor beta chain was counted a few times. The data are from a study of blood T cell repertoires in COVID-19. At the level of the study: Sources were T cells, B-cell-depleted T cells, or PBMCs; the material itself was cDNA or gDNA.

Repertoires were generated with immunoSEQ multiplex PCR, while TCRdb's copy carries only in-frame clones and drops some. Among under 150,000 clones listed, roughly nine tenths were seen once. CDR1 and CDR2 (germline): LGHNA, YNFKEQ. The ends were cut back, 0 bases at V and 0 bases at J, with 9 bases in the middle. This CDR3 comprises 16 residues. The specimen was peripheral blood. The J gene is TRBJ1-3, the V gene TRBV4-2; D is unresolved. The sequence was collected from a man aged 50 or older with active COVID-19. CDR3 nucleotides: TGTGCCAGCAGCCAAGATCTCGGGGTCTCTGGAAACACCATATATTTT. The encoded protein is CASSQDLGVSGNTIYF.